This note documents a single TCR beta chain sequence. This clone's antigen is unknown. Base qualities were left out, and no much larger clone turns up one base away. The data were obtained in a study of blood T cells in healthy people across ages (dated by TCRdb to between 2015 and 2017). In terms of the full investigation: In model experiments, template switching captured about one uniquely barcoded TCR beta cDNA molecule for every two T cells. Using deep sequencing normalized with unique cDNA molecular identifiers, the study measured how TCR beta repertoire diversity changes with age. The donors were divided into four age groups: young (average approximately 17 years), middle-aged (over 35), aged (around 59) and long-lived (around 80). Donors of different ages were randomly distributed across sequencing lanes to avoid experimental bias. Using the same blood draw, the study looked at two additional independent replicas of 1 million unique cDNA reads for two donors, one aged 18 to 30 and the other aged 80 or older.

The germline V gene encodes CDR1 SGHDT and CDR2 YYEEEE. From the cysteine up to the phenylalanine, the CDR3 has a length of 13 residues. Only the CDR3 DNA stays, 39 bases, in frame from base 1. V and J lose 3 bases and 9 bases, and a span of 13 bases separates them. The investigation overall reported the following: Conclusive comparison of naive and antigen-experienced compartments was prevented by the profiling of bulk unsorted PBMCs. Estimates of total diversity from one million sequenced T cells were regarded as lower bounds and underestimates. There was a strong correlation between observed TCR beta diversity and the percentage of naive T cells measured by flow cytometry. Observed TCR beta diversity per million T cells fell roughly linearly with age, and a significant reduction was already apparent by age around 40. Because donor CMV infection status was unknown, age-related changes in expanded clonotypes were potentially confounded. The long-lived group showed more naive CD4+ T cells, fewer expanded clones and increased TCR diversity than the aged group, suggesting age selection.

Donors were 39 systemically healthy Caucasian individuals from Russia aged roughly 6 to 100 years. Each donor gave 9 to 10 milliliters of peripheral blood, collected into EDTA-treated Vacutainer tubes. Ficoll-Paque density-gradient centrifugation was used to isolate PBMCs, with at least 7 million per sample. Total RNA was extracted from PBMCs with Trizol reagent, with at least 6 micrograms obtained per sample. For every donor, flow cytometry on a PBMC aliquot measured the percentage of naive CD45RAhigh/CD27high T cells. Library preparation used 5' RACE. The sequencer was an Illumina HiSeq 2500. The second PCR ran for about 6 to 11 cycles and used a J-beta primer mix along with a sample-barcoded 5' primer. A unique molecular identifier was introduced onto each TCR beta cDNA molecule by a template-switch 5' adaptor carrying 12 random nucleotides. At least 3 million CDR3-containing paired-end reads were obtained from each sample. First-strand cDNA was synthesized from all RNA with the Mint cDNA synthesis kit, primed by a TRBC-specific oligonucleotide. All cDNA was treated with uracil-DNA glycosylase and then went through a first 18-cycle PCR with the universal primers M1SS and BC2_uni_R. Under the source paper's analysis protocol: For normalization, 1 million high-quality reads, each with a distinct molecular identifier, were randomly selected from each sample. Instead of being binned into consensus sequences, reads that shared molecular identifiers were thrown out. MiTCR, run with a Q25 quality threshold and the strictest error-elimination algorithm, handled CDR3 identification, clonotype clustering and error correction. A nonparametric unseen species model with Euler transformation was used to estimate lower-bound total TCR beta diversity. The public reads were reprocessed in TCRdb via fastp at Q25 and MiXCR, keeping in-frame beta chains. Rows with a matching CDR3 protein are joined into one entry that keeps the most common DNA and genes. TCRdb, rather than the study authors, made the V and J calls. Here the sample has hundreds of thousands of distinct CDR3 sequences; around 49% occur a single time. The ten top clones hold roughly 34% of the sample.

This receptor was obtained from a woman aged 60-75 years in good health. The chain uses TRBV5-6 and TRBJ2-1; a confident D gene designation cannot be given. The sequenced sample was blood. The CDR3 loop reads CASSSYRRSEQFF. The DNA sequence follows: TGTGCCAGCAGCTCGTACCGTAGGAGTGAGCAGTTCTTC.